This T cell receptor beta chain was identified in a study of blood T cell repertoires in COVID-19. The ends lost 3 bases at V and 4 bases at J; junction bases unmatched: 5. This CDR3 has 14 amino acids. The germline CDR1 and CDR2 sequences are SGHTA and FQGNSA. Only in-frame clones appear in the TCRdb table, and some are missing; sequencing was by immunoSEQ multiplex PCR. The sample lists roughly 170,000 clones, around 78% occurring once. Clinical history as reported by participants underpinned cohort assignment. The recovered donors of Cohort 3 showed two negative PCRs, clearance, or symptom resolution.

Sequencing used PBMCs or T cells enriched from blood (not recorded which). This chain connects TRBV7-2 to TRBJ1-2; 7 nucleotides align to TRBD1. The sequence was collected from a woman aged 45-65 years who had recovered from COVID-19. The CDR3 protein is CASSFTGVGYGYTF. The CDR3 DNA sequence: TGTGCCAGCAGCTTTACAGGGGTGGGCTATGGCTACACCTTC. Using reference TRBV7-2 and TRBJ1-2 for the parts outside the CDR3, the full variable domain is GAGVSQSPSNKVTEKGKDVELRCDPISGHTALYWYRQSLGQGLEFLIYFQGNSAPDKSGLPSDRFSAERTGGSVSTLTIQRTQQEDSAVYLCASSFTGVGYGYTFGSGTRLTVV.